The clone carrying this T cell receptor beta chain came up a few times. The antigen remains unidentified. Libraries were prepared by immunoSEQ multiplex PCR; TCRdb keeps only in-frame clonotypes and omits some of them. The profile shows about 78,000 clones, roughly 96% of them singletons. The source of the thymus tissue was resections taken during corrective heart surgery. This record comes from a study of human thymus T cells. Regarding the study as a whole: Thymic repertoires of unrelated individuals were reported in related research to overlap highly.

V was trimmed by 4 bases and J by 5 bases, leaving 16 bases between them. The germline gives CDR1 SGHRS, CDR2 YFSETQ. The CDR3 loop spans 14 amino acids. This clonotype was obtained from a boy under two years old with a congenital heart defect but otherwise immunologically healthy. The sample consisted of thymus tissue. V is TRBV5-1 and J is TRBJ2-7; TRBD1 is a possible D gene (6 bases). CDR3 DNA sequence: TGCGCCAGCAGCGTAACAGGGATTTGGAACGAGCAGTACTTC. Translating it yields CASSVTGIWNEQYF.